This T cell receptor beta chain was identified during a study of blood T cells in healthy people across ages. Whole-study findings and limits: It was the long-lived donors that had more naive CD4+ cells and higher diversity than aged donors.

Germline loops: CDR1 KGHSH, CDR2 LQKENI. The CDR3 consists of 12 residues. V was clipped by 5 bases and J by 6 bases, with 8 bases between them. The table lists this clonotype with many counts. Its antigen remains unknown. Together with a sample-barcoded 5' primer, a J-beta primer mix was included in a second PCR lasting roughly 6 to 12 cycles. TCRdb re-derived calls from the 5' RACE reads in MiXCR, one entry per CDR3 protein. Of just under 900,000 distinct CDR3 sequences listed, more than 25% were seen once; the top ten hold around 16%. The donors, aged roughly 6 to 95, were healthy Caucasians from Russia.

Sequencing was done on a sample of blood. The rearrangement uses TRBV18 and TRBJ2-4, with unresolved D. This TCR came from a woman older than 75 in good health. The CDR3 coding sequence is TGTGCCAGCTCAGCCGACGCAAACATTCAGTACTTC. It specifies CASSADANIQYF.